This TCR beta chain was obtained from a study of cytomegalovirus exposure and HLA in healthy donors. Across the study: Approximately 85 million unique TCRs from HLA-typed donors were held in an early data release.

This clone was seen once. Antigen specificity is unknown. The PCR contained 60 Vbeta and 13 Jbeta primers. This table comes from immunoSEQ multiplex PCR, and its TCRdb copy is limited to in-frame clones, with some not included. The table shows approximately 150,000 clones, with 81% occurring only once. The V and J ends lost 4 bases and 10 bases, in that order; junction bases with no gene match: 9. This CDR3 has 14 residues. CDR1 LGHNA and CDR2 YNFKEQ come from the germline V gene. Study observations and caveats: Later analysis revealed greater clonal expansion in HLA-associated TCR beta chains than in equally common others. Trimming of TCR beta V- and J-genes showed a link, identified in a later analysis, to a missense DCLRE1C variant.

Material for sequencing was PBMCs. The rearrangement joins TRBV4-2 to TRBJ2-1, with TRBD1 identical over 8 bases. This TCR derives from a woman in her late teens or twenties in good health and CMV-seropositive. CDR3 amino acids: CASSRTGGANEQFF. CDR3 DNA: TGTGCCAGCAGCCGAACAGGGGGAGCGAACGAGCAGTTCTTC.